This T cell receptor beta chain was sequenced during a study of immune characteristics of hereditary and idiopathic chronic pancreatitis. Study-level results: Both chronic pancreatitis groups had higher TCRbeta diversity and lower clonality than controls. Tissue came only from TPIAT, so disease duration may affect findings.

The assay was immunoSEQ multiplex PCR, and TCRdb's table has in-frame clones only and misses some. The sample has about 6,000 clones, around 75% seen once. As regards this clone: Antigen: not known.

Chronic pancreatitis tissue was collected during total pancreatectomy with islet autotransplantation. Bulk pancreas tissue, not sorted T cells, supplied the genomic DNA for TCR beta sequencing. The CDR3 contains 16 residues. Trimming at V came to 3 bases and at J to 5 bases, leaving 11 bases not matched to a gene. Germline V gene sequence: CDR1 LNHDA, CDR2 SQIVND (reference sequence). The sample taken for sequencing was pancreas tissue with hereditary chronic pancreatitis. This sequence originates from a human donor with chronic pancreatitis. The chain recombines TRBV19 with TRBJ2-7; 9 bases agree with TRBD1. The CDR3 coding sequence is TGTGCCAGTAGTATTTTTGAGGGGACAGGGTACCACGAGCAGTACTTC. Its protein product is CASSIFEGTGYHEQYF.